Sequencing of this TCR beta chain was carried out in a study of blood T cell repertoires in COVID-19. Profiled with immunoSEQ multiplex PCR; TCRdb holds only in-frame clones, not every one. Of roughly 240,000 clones listed, around 90% were seen once; the top ten hold 2% to 3%. Germline-derived CDR1 and CDR2 are MNHEY and SVGAGI. The CDR3 is 13 amino acids. V dropped 7 bases and J dropped 3 bases, with 12 bases sitting between them. The sequence was obtained from a woman aged 30 to 39 with acute COVID-19. The specimen sequenced was PBMCs or T cells enriched from blood (not recorded which). J is TRBJ1-2 and V is TRBV6-5; D not resolved. The DNA for the CDR3 is TGTGCCAGCACCCAGCCCGGGGACTATGGCTACACCTTC. It encodes CASTQPGDYGYTF.